The clone carrying this T cell receptor beta chain was seen ten or more times. Its antigen is still unknown. The source of the sample is a study of metastatic and nonmetastatic thyroid tumors. Broader study findings: When malignant thyroid tumors were compared with benign nodules, TCR beta diversity was reportedly significantly higher in the malignant tumors. This held in both blood and tumor samples.

The CDR3 spans 14 residues. V was clipped by 7 bases and J by 7 bases, with 19 bases between them. TCRdb redid the clone calls on the PCR reads using MiXCR. In the table there are some 40,000 clones, approximately 12% of which are singletons. Nobody among the patients had been given any treatment before thyroid surgery. This clonotype was sampled from a female donor with papillary thyroid cancer or a benign thyroid nodule (not recorded which). Some clones in this sample may be carry-over from other donors' samples. This chain uses TRBV12-3 or TRBV12-4 with TRBJ1-1, with a weak D call TRBD1 (5 bases). The sequenced sample consisted of blood. As DNA, the CDR3 is TGTGCCAGCAACTTGAGTGGCGGGGGGGGTGAAGCTTTCTTT. It specifies CASNLSGGGGEAFF.